These 7 T cell receptor beta chains were sequenced from one sample in a study of beta chain features in type 1 diabetes. Study results and limitations: All four CD4+ subsets from Type 1 diabetes patients carried moderately but significantly shorter TCRB CDR3s.

The antigens for these receptors are not known. The whole isolated RNA underwent reverse transcription, so sequencing captured expressed TCRB transcripts. Here immunoSEQ multiplex PCR was the method, and the copy in TCRdb shows in-frame clones only, minus some. The data show about 700,000 clones, over 10% seen once. Material for sequencing was naive CD4+ T cells from blood. The receptors come from a man aged 18 to 29 with type 1 diabetes.

This chain connects TRBV6-5 to TRBJ2-3, with D perhaps matching TRBD1 (5 bases). The CDR3 sequence is 15 residues long. CDR1 is MNHEY and CDR2 is SVGAGI in the germline V gene. V shed 2 bases and J shed 0 bases, with 9 bases lying between them. CDR3 protein: CASSYRQSSTDTQYF. CDR3 sequence (DNA): TGTGCCAGCAGTTACCGACAGTCTAGCACAGATACGCAGTATTTT.

This clone has just a few counts. The chain uses TRBV30 and TRBJ1-2; TRBD1 aligns across 10 bases. Germline assignment: CDR1 GTSNPN and CDR2 SVGIG (reference sequence). The junction had 6 bases not matched to a gene; V was cut back by 2 bases and J by 0 bases. The CDR3 length is 16 residues. CDR3 protein: CAWSTPGQGPNYGYTF. The CDR3 nucleotides are TGTGCCTGGAGTACACCGGGACAGGGGCCTAACTATGGCTACACCTTC.

V and J are TRBV7-8 and TRBJ2-3, with a weak D call TRBD2 (5 bases). This CDR3 is 14 amino acids long. Germline assignment: CDR1 SGHVS and CDR2 FQNEAQ. The V end was cut by 3 bases, the J end by 3 bases, with 10 bases between. Here the CDR3 reads CASSFEGRTDTQYF. CDR3 DNA: TGTGCCAGCAGCTTTGAGGGAAGGACAGATACGCAGTATTTT.

This chain joins TRBV25-1 and TRBJ1-4; 7 nucleotides align to TRBD1. V shed 1 base and J 7 bases; nucleotides not matched to a gene: 9. The CDR3 length is 16 residues. Looked up from germline, CDR1 is MGHDK and CDR2 is SYGVNS. In DNA form, the CDR3 reads TGTGCCAGCAGTGAATTTGGAGGGGGCGCCTTTGAAAAACTGTTTTTT. It yields the protein CASSEFGGGAFEKLFF.

This sequence joins TRBV5-1 and TRBJ1-1; D perhaps matches TRBD1 (6 bases). The V and J ends lost 4 bases and 5 bases respectively, with 15 bases between them. Germline V CDR1 and CDR2: SGHRS, YFSETQ. The CDR3 consists of 14 residues. The CDR3 coding sequence is TGCGCCAGCAGCATCGGGACACCGAAGACTGAAGCTTTCTTT. Its translation: CASSIGTPKTEAFF.

This clone was detected only a few times. The CDR3: CASSSQRNTEAFF. DNA of the CDR3: TGCGCCAGCAGTTCGCAGAGGAACACTGAAGCTTTCTTT. This sequence joins TRBV10-2 and TRBJ1-1; D remains unclear. Germline assignment: CDR1 WSHSY and CDR2 SAAADI. The V end lost 5 bases, the J end lost 1 base, and 8 bases lay between the germline ends. The CDR3 totals 13 residues.

This clone was found a few times. The chain is built from TRBV19 and TRBJ1-1; TRBD1 is a possible D gene (6 bases). Looked up from germline, CDR1 is LNHDA and CDR2 is SQIVND (reference sequence). V was trimmed by 8 bases and J by 4 bases, leaving 14 bases between them. CDR3 length: 13 amino acids. CDR3 sequence (DNA): TGTGCCAGTCGTCCCCCAGGGGTCACTGAAGCTTTCTTT. The encoded protein is CASRPPGVTEAFF.